This T cell receptor (beta chain) stems from a study of blood T cell repertoires in COVID-19. Study summary: Sources were T cells, B-cell-depleted T cells, or PBMCs; the material itself was cDNA or gDNA.

The Seattle patients, enrolled during active infection, were followed longitudinally. V lost 5 bases to trimming and J lost 5 bases; unmatched junction nucleotides: 6. CDR1 is SGHAT and CDR2 is FQDESV in the germline V gene (reference sequence). The CDR3 spans 15 residues. Per the authors' pipeline: Reference gene primers were amplified, and this amplification served to estimate nucleated cell counts. Clones were sequenced by immunoSEQ multiplex PCR, and TCRdb holds only the in-frame ones, with some missing. V, J and clone size are those of that table, while D and trimming were read from the DNA. The sample has some 180,000 clones; approximately 85% are singletons.

The chain links TRBV11-1 to TRBJ1-4, with 9 bases aligning to TRBD1. The sample comprised peripheral blood. This clonotype was sampled from a woman of 80 years or more with COVID-19, enrolled during active disease. DNA for the CDR3: TGTGCCAGCAGCAAACCGGGACAGGGAAATGAAAAACTGTTTTTT. It is translated as CASSKPGQGNEKLFF.